The clone carrying this TCR beta chain was counted ten times or more. This sample is part of a study of neurological immune-mediated disorders. As for time point: longitudinal time-point 3. Blood bank volunteers in Maryland, USA, served as healthy controls. The unsorted libraries were generated from a total of 2 million PBMCs, which had been stored in RNAlater at -80 C. The team produced cDNA through 5'RACE using 10-nucleotide random UMIs. Whenever a sequencing run was performed, it yielded over 170 million TCR-beta sequences from 15-18 subjects. TCRdb redid the calling of the 5' RACE reads with MiXCR, one entry per CDR3 protein. The repertoire has about 45,000 distinct CDR3 sequences, approximately 13% of them found once; the top ten carry roughly 11%. The CDR3 totals 13 residues. Looked up from germline, CDR1 is SQVTM and CDR2 is ANQGSEA. With 7 bases removed from V and 4 bases from J, the gap between germline ends came to 16 bases.

This sequence originates from a man between 25 and 39 years old in good health. The J gene is TRBJ1-1, the V gene TRBV29-1; D ambiguous. The sample taken for sequencing was PBMCs. The CDR3 sequence: CSGRRDLSTEAFF. For the CDR3, the DNA is TGCAGCGGGCGGCGAGATCTCTCCACTGAAGCTTTCTTT.